This is a list of T cell receptor beta chains from one sample in a study of T cell changes during pregnancy in multiple sclerosis. This table comes from immunoSEQ multiplex PCR, and its TCRdb copy is limited to in-frame clones, with some not included. The repertoire consists of 65,000 to 85,000 clones, with roughly 90% occurring once and the leading ten covering approximately 1.5%. The sequencing here drew on peripheral blood, taken in the second trimester of pregnancy. The receptors were sampled from a female donor with multiple sclerosis, enrolled in a pregnancy study. The CDR3 runs from the conserved cysteine through the conserved F or W. A D gene is named only where the DNA matches it firmly. Expanded clones are given a class, and other clones once, few, many or no size at all.

v_gene	abundance	d_gene	j_gene	CDR3aa	CDR3nt
TRBV5-5	-	-	TRBJ1-4	CASSPYHRRTSEGEKLFF	TGTGCCAGCAGTCCCTACCACCGGCGGACCTCGGAGGGTGAAAAACTGTTTTTT
TRBV5-1	-	TRBD1	TRBJ2-7	CASSFGTGVYEQYF	TGCGCCAGCAGCTTCGGGACAGGGGTCTACGAGCAGTACTTC
TRBV6-5	-	-	TRBJ2-7	CASGETGFYEQYF	TGTGCCAGCGGAGAGACTGGATTCTACGAGCAGTACTTC
TRBV2	-	-	TRBJ2-1	CASSEGQYYNEQFF	TGTGCCAGCAGTGAAGGGCAGTACTACAATGAGCAGTTCTTC
TRBV14	-	-	TRBJ1-2	CASSQDQSYGYTF	TGTGCCAGCAGCCAAGACCAGTCCTATGGCTACACCTTC
TRBV5-6	-	TRBD1	TRBJ1-3	CASSLVTGAASGNTIYF	TGTGCCAGCAGCTTGGTTACAGGGGCGGCCTCTGGAAACACCATATATTTT
TRBV5-1	-	TRBD2	TRBJ2-1	CASSLSLATNEQFF	TGCGCCAGCAGCTTGTCACTAGCGACCAATGAGCAGTTCTTC
TRBV20-1	-	-	TRBJ2-3	CSAIPGYTQYF	TGCAGTGCTATCCCAGGTTATACGCAGTATTTT
TRBV7-2	-	-	TRBJ1-1	CASSLMARGNTEAFF	TGTGCCAGCAGCTTAATGGCGCGAGGGAACACTGAAGCTTTCTTT
TRBV7-2	-	TRBD1	TRBJ2-7	CASSPGQGAYEQYF	TGTGCCAGCAGCCCCGGACAGGGGGCCTACGAGCAGTACTTC
TRBV2	-	TRBD1	TRBJ1-2	CASSEQGAQGYTF	TGTGCCAGCAGTGAACAGGGGGCTCAAGGCTACACCTTC
TRBV6-5	-	TRBD2	TRBJ2-1	CASSLGAGGYNEQFF	TGTGCCAGCAGTTTAGGAGCGGGAGGCTACAATGAGCAGTTCTTC
TRBV5-1	-	TRBD1	TRBJ1-5	CASSLGGQGSNQPQHF	TGCGCCAGCAGCTTGGGGGGACAGGGGAGCAATCAGCCCCAGCATTTT
TRBV2	-	-	TRBJ1-5	CASSARRIGNQPQHF	TGTGCCAGCAGCGCTAGGAGGATCGGCAATCAGCCCCAGCATTTT
TRBV5-1	-	TRBD1	TRBJ1-1	CASSLDRVNTEAFF	TGCGCCAGCAGCCTGGACAGGGTGAACACTGAAGCTTTCTTT
TRBV19	once	-	TRBJ1-2	CASSMGGAYYGYTF	TGTGCCAGTAGTATGGGGGGGGCGTATTATGGCTACACCTTC
TRBV2	once	-	TRBJ1-1	CASSGGIMNTEAFF	TGTGCCAGCAGTGGTGGCATCATGAACACTGAAGCTTTCTTT
TRBV9	-	-	TRBJ1-1	CASSVEQGIGTEAFF	TGTGCCAGCAGCGTAGAACAGGGTATCGGTACTGAAGCTTTCTTT
TRBV7-6	-	-	TRBJ2-5	CASSLAVRGASETQYF	TGTGCCAGCAGCTTAGCTGTTCGGGGGGCGTCGGAGACCCAGTACTTC
TRBV13	-	-	TRBJ2-3	CASSARDGTDTQYF	TGTGCCAGCAGCGCGCGGGACGGCACAGATACGCAGTATTTT
TRBV7-2	-	-	TRBJ1-1	CASTLGVHVDTEAFF	TGTGCCAGCACCCTAGGGGTACACGTGGACACTGAAGCTTTCTTT
TRBV6-1	-	-	TRBJ1-4	CASSEERRGNEKLFF	TGTGCCAGCAGTGAAGAGCGACGGGGTAATGAAAAACTGTTTTTT
TRBV6-5	once	-	TRBJ2-2	CASRLGGGTGELFF	TGTGCCAGCAGATTAGGGGGGGGTACCGGGGAGCTGTTTTTT
TRBV7-9	-	-	TRBJ2-1	CASSSLSYNEQFF	TGTGCCAGCAGCTCGCTTAGCTACAATGAGCAGTTCTTC
TRBV7-3	-	TRBD2	TRBJ2-1	CASSGLVPNEQFF	TGTGCCAGCAGTGGACTAGTCCCCAATGAGCAGTTCTTC
TRBV30	-	TRBD1	TRBJ1-6	CAWSVGTGGNSPLHF	TGTGCCTGGAGTGTAGGAACAGGGGGTAATTCACCCCTCCACTTT
TRBV19	few	TRBD1	TRBJ1-5	CASAPDRVSNQPQHF	TGTGCCAGTGCCCCGGACAGGGTGAGCAATCAGCCCCAGCATTTT
TRBV30	-	-	TRBJ2-5	CAWSGQKETQYF	TGTGCCTGGAGTGGACAGAAAGAGACCCAGTACTTC
TRBV4-3	few	-	TRBJ2-1	CASSQELHNEQFF	TGCGCCAGCAGCCAAGAACTACACAATGAGCAGTTCTTC
TRBV10-3	-	-	TRBJ2-7	CAISIQAASDEQYF	TGTGCCATCAGCATACAGGCTGCTTCAGACGAGCAGTACTTC
TRBV19	-	TRBD1	TRBJ1-6	CASSIAPGTGYSPLHF	TGTGCCAGTAGTATAGCCCCCGGGACAGGGTATTCACCCCTCCACTTT
TRBV6-5	-	-	TRBJ2-6	CASSYRRSSGANVLTF	TGTGCCAGCAGTTACCGGCGGAGCTCTGGGGCCAACGTCCTGACTTTC
TRBV7-9	-	TRBD1	TRBJ2-7	CASSLVQGAQSYEQYF	TGTGCCAGCAGCTTAGTGCAGGGGGCGCAATCCTACGAGCAGTACTTC
TRBV6-5	-	-	TRBJ1-3	CASSLTGSSGNTIYF	TGTGCCAGCAGTCTAACAGGCTCCTCTGGAAACACCATATATTTT
TRBV19	-	TRBD1	TRBJ2-3	CANVPGQGSLDTQYF	TGTGCCAACGTACCGGGACAGGGAAGTTTAGATACGCAGTATTTT
TRBV6-4	-	-	TRBJ2-3	CASSERGSLPTQYF	TGTGCCAGCAGTGAAAGGGGGAGTTTACCTACGCAGTATTTT
TRBV7-9	-	-	TRBJ1-1	CASSLDRPPKTFF	TGTGCCAGCAGCTTAGACAGACCCCCTAAAACTTTCTTT
TRBV10-2	-	TRBD2	TRBJ2-5	CASSGKRELETQYF	TGCGCCAGCAGTGGCAAGCGGGAGTTGGAGACCCAGTACTTC
TRBV30	-	TRBD1	TRBJ2-4	CAWRGTGANIQYF	TGTGCCTGGAGGGGCACAGGGGCGAACATTCAGTACTTC
TRBV7-2	-	TRBD1	TRBJ1-2	CASSFSDRVGYTF	TGTGCCAGCAGCTTCTCCGACAGGGTTGGCTACACCTTC